This T cell receptor beta chain was obtained from a study of Tregs in tolerant kidney transplant recipients. Broader study findings: The small number of patients limits these findings pending further validation. Nucleotide sequences could not be compared across some patients' samples due to primer changes.

Sequenced by immunoSEQ multiplex PCR; TCRdb stores in-frame clones only, minus some. Of 74,000 or so clones listed, 91% are singletons. Germline V lookup: CDR1 SGHTA, CDR2 FQGTGA. Trimming shortened V by 9 bases and J by 1 base, and 3 bases separated the two germline ends. The CDR3 contains 11 residues. Recipients received nonmyeloablative bone marrow transplants from related graft donors, with transient mixed chimerism. This clone was detected only once. Its antigen is still unknown. The sequence came from a human patient who received a combined kidney and bone marrow transplant. A share of the T cells may be of graft donor origin. This chain connects TRBV7-3 to TRBJ2-2; D ambiguous. The sequencing here drew on CD4+ T cells from blood (PBMCs), taken 24 months after the transplant. CDR3 protein: CASRNTGELFF. CDR3 sequence (DNA): TGTGCCAGTCGGAACACCGGGGAGCTGTTTTTT.